The next 25 T cell receptor beta chains were all read from a single sample in a study of beta chain features in type 1 diabetes. Study results and caveats: A moderate, significant TCRB CDR3 shortening appeared in type 1 diabetes across four CD4+ subsets.

The isolated RNA, all of it, was reverse transcribed, so expressed TCRB transcripts were what got sequenced. Method: immunoSEQ multiplex PCR; TCRdb's copy keeps in-frame clones and lacks some. The repertoire has under 300,000 clones, 11% to 15% of them found once; the top ten carry approximately 0.021%. Their cognate antigens are unknown. Material for sequencing was naive CD4+ T cells from blood. These receptors all come from a young man with type 1 diabetes.

V is TRBV6-6 and J is TRBJ1-4; the D gene is possibly TRBD1 (5 bases). There are 16 residues in the CDR3. From germline, CDR1 is MNHNY and CDR2 SVGAGI (reference sequence). The V and J ends lost 0 bases and 7 bases respectively, with 15 bases between them. The chain's CDR3 is CASSYSFQGLSEKLFF. The CDR3 coding sequence is TGTGCCAGCAGTTACTCCTTTCAGGGTCTGAGTGAAAAACTGTTTTTT.

This clone occurred a few times. The chain carries TRBV30 and TRBJ1-6; D uncertain. The CDR3 is made up of 15 amino acids. Germline CDR1 is GTSNPN and CDR2 is SVGIG (reference sequence). V was pared by 3 bases and J by 7 bases, with 16 bases between. The CDR3: CAWRSVVRYNSPLHF. The CDR3 region has the DNA TGTGCCTGGAGAAGTGTCGTCAGGTACAATTCACCCCTCCACTTT.

This clone was seen a few times. The chain has TRBV7-2 and TRBJ2-1; the D is unclear. The V and J ends lost 2 bases and 6 bases respectively, with 14 bases between them. The CDR3 is made up of 15 amino acids. The V gene's germline CDR1 is SGHTA and CDR2 FQGNSA. The chain's CDR3 is CASSLYVMRSNEQFF. CDR3 in DNA: TGTGCCAGCAGCTTATATGTCATGCGATCCAATGAGCAGTTCTTC.

This chain joins TRBV2 and TRBJ2-1, with 10 bases matching TRBD2. J was trimmed by 1 base and V by 4 bases; bases with no gene match: 7. Germline V CDR1 and CDR2: SNHLY, FYNNEI. The CDR3 is 17 residues long. The CDR3 here is CASSARTSGLSYNEQFF. The CDR3, as DNA: TGTGCCAGCAGTGCGAGGACTAGCGGATTATCCTACAATGAGCAGTTCTTC. Complete variable domain (other parts from reference TRBV2 and TRBJ2-1): EPEVTQTPSHQVTQMGQEVILRCVPISNHLYFYWYRQILGQKVEFLVSFYNNEISEKSEIFDDQFSVERPDGSNFTLKIRSTKLEDSAMYFCASSARTSGLSYNEQFFGPGTRLTVL.

The chain joins TRBV7-8 to TRBJ2-7; TRBD2 aligns across 7 bases. Per germline, CDR1 SGHVS and CDR2 FQNEAQ. V gave up 5 bases and J gave up 1 base; unmatched junction bases: 11. The CDR3 is made up of 16 amino acids. This chain's CDR3 is CASSEDDSGPSYEQYF. The CDR3 DNA reads as TGTGCCAGCAGCGAGGATGATAGCGGGCCTTCCTACGAGCAGTACTTC.

DNA of the CDR3: TGTGCCAGCAGCTTAGGGACAGGTTTGAACAATGAGCAGTTCTTC. It encodes CASSLGTGLNNEQFF. The V call is TRBV11-2, the J call TRBJ2-1; TRBD1 matches 7 bases. The CDR3 has 15 amino acids. V shed 1 base and J 5 bases; nucleotides not matched to a gene: 5. From germline, CDR1 is SGHAT and CDR2 FQNNGV.

J is TRBJ1-2 and V is TRBV5-1; TRBD1 matches at 7 bases. V lost 4 bases, J lost 7 bases, and 10 bases stayed unmatched. The CDR3 has 14 residues. Germline V gene data show CDR1 as SGHRS and CDR2 as YFSETQ. CDR3 DNA: TGCGCCAGCAGCGCCGGGACAGCAACTGGTGGCTACACCTTC. It translates to CASSAGTATGGYTF.

In this sample, this clone turned up a few times. The CDR3 protein is CASSPPGTPNTGELFF. CDR3 in DNA: TGCGCCAGCAGCCCCCCCGGGACTCCAAACACCGGGGAGCTGTTTTTT. The chain joins TRBV5-1 to TRBJ2-2, with a tentative D call TRBD2 (6 bases). CDR1 and CDR2 from the germline V gene are SGHRS and YFSETQ. This CDR3 spans 16 amino acids. With 4 bases removed from V and 2 bases from J, the gap between germline ends came to 15 bases.

The rearrangement links TRBV29-1 to TRBJ1-1, with 7 bases identical to TRBD1. Losses at the gene ends were 7 bases for V and 1 base for J; bases not matched to a gene: 6. This CDR3 region has 13 residues. CDR1 SQVTM and CDR2 ANQGSEA come from the germline V gene. In nucleotides, the CDR3 is TGCAGCGCGGGACAGACTGGGAACACTGAAGCTTTCTTT. Amino acid sequence: CSAGQTGNTEAFF.

This rearrangement joins TRBV11-2 to TRBJ2-5; no clear D gene. V was cut by 5 bases and J by 5 bases, with 15 bases left in between. There are 14 residues in the CDR3. Per germline, CDR1 SGHAT and CDR2 FQNNGV. The CDR3 sequence is CASSSADWVETQYF. Written as DNA, the CDR3 is TGTGCCAGCAGCAGCGCGGATTGGGTTGAGACCCAGTACTTC.

This clone was seen more than once but under ten times. This chain connects TRBV25-1 to TRBJ1-4; no firm D call. V lost 1 base and J 10 bases, leaving 10 bases between the germline ends. The CDR3 has 13 residues. Germline CDR1 reads MGHDK; CDR2 reads SYGVNS. The CDR3 DNA sequence: TGTGCCAGCAGTGAATTTCTCGAGGGAAAACTGTTTTTT. This encodes CASSEFLEGKLFF.

V gene TRBV7-2 combines with J gene TRBJ2-7, with a tentative D call TRBD1 (6 bases). Trimming shortened V by 1 base and J by 6 bases, and 10 bases separated the two germline ends. The CDR3 totals 13 residues. From germline, CDR1 is SGHTA and CDR2 FQGNSA. The CDR3, as DNA: TGTGCCAGCAGCTTAGAATGGGGGCGCGAGCAGTACTTC. Encoded protein: CASSLEWGREQYF. Based on the CDR3 plus reference TRBV7-2 and TRBJ2-7, the full variable domain is GAGVSQSPSNKVTEKGKDVELRCDPISGHTALYWYRQSLGQGLEFLIYFQGNSAPDKSGLPSDRFSAERTGGSVSTLTIQRTQQEDSAVYLCASSLEWGREQYFGPGTRLTVT.

The rearrangement links TRBV21-1 to TRBJ2-5; the D segment call TRBD1 is taken from the table without a DNA check. TRBV21-1 is a pseudogene locus. The CDR3 contains 15 residues. The CDR3 sequence is CASSKEWGSQETQYF. The CDR3 nucleotides are TGTGCCAGCAGCAAAGAGTGGGGCAGCCAAGAGACCCAGTACTTC.

This rearrangement joins TRBV30 to TRBJ2-3, with D possibly matching TRBD2 (5 bases). Germline V gene data show CDR1 as GTSNPN and CDR2 as SVGIG (reference sequence). CDR3 length equals 15 residues. The V end lost 3 bases, the J end lost 6 bases, and 19 bases lay between the germline ends. As DNA, the CDR3 is TGTGCCTGGAGCAGCGGCCCGAAGGTTCCTGATACGCAGTATTTT. Translating gives CAWSSGPKVPDTQYF.

This clone was recorded a few times. The chain is built from TRBV5-5 and TRBJ2-5; 7 bases match TRBD1. Germline V CDR1 and CDR2: SGHKS, YYEKEE (reference sequence). After removal of 7 bases from V and 9 bases from J, the junction contained 21 bases not matched to a gene. This CDR3 has 16 amino acids. The CDR3 DNA reads TGTGCCAGCGGGATACGGGACAGAAGCCCCCGGAACGCCCAGTACTTC. Amino acid sequence: CASGIRDRSPRNAQYF.

The DNA of the CDR3 is TGTGCCAGCAGCGCCCTATTCACCGGGGAGCTGTTTTTT. Its translation is CASSALFTGELFF. The chain links TRBV9 to TRBJ2-2; no firm D call. CDR3 length: 13 amino acids. Germline V gene sequence: CDR1 SGDLS, CDR2 YYNGEE. Trimming shortened V by 3 bases and J by 4 bases, and 7 bases separated the two germline ends.

This clone was detected a few times. The gene calls are TRBV18 and TRBJ2-7; 14 bases are a match to TRBD2. V dropped 6 bases and J dropped 5; count of bases not matched to a gene: 12. CDR1 is KGHSH and CDR2 is LQKENI in the germline V gene. The CDR3 runs 17 residues. In DNA, the CDR3 is TGTGCCAGCTCTCGACTAGCGGGGGGGTCTGGATTGGACGAGCAGTACTTC. This sequence encodes CASSRLAGGSGLDEQYF.

The chain couples TRBV30 to TRBJ1-1; 9 bases agree with TRBD1. The CDR3 contains 13 residues. Germline lookup yields CDR1 GTSNPN and CDR2 SVGIG (reference sequence). V lost 0 bases and J lost 6; bases outside the gene matches: 2. The CDR3 bases are TGTGCCTGGAGTGTACAGGGGGCCCCTGAAGCTTTCTTT. This sequence encodes CAWSVQGAPEAFF.

This clone was detected a few times. The chain joins TRBV28 to TRBJ2-5; 8 nucleotides line up with TRBD1. The germline CDR1 and CDR2 sequences are MDHEN and SYDVKM. CDR3 length: 16 amino acids. With V trimmed by 6 bases and J by 1 base, 10 bases remained unmatched. CDR3 bases: TGTGCCAGCAGAACTTGGACAGGGAAGATCCAAGAGACCCAGTACTTC. Translating it yields CASRTWTGKIQETQYF.

This clone was counted only a few times. The chain has TRBV7-9 and TRBJ2-2; 9 bases are shared with TRBD2. CDR3 length: 15 amino acids. After removal of 3 bases from V and 4 bases from J, the junction contained 3 bases not matched to a gene. CDR1 SEHNR and CDR2 FQNEAQ come from the germline V gene (reference sequence). This chain's CDR3 is CASSFGLASTGELFF. Here the CDR3 DNA reads TGTGCCAGCAGCTTCGGACTAGCGAGCACCGGGGAGCTGTTTTTT. The full variable domain, rest sourced from reference TRBV7-9 and TRBJ2-2, is DTGVSQNPRHKITKRGQNVTFRCDPISEHNRLYWYRQTLGQGPEFLTYFQNEAQLEKSRLLSDRFSAERPKGSFSTLEIQRTEQGDSAMYLCASSFGLASTGELFFGEGSRLTVL.

The rearrangement uses TRBV7-9 and TRBJ2-1; D is possibly TRBD2 (6 bases). In germline, CDR1 is SEHNR, CDR2 FQNEAQ (reference sequence). V gave up 3 bases and J gave up 8 bases, with 8 bases separating them. The CDR3 consists of 12 residues. CDR3 protein: CASSLRGYEQFF. CDR3 nucleotides: TGTGCCAGCAGCTTGCGGGGCTATGAGCAGTTCTTC.

The genes are TRBV7-8 and TRBJ1-5; 8 bases align to TRBD1. J gave up 11 bases and V 5 bases, and 8 bases lay outside the gene matches. Germline-derived CDR1 and CDR2 are SGHVS and FQNEAQ. CDR3 length: 13 residues. CDR3 amino acids: CASSPQGQGSQHF. DNA of the CDR3: TGTGCCAGCAGCCCCCAAGGACAGGGATCCCAGCATTTT.

This clone has only a few counts. This chain links TRBV7-9 with TRBJ2-3; D uncertain. The CDR3 extends over 15 amino acids. Germline V lookup: CDR1 SEHNR, CDR2 FQNEAQ (reference sequence). V dropped 3 bases and J dropped 1 base, with 11 bases sitting between them. CDR3: CASSFHDMGTDTQYF. DNA of the CDR3: TGTGCCAGCAGCTTCCACGACATGGGCACAGATACGCAGTATTTT.

This clone has more than one count but fewer than ten. The chain uses TRBV29-1 and TRBJ2-1, with D possibly being TRBD1 (6 bases). The CDR3 is made up of 15 amino acids. V lost 6 bases and J 0 bases, leaving 15 bases between the germline ends. Germline values: CDR1 SQVTM, CDR2 ANQGSEA. This CDR3 reads CSVDETGRSYNEQFF. The DNA for the CDR3 is TGCAGCGTAGACGAGACAGGCCGCTCCTACAATGAGCAGTTCTTC.

This clone showed up just once. The rearrangement joins TRBV19 to TRBJ2-2; weak D call: TRBD2 (6 bases). V lost 7 bases, J lost 4 bases, and 16 bases lay in between. CDR1 is LNHDA and CDR2 is SQIVND in the germline V gene (reference sequence). This CDR3 comprises 15 residues. The CDR3 coding sequence is TGTGCCAGTACCTCGGGCGGGGCGGGCACCGGGGAGCTGTTTTTT. Its protein product is CASTSGGAGTGELFF.